The rows below give T cell receptor beta chains drawn from one sample of a study of patients and donors after allogeneic stem cell transplantation. Via MiXCR, TCRdb re-called the RT-PCR reads, giving one row per CDR3 protein. This sample has about 240 distinct CDR3 sequences, with approximately 2% found just once. Specimen: blood, either unsorted or a sorted T cell fraction (not recorded which). These receptors originate from a human donor who was either an allogeneic HSCT recipient or a stem cell or donor lymphocyte infusion donor (not recorded which). It is not recorded whose cells these are; they may come from a transplant donor. The CDR3 runs from the conserved cysteine through the conserved F or W.

>TRBV12-3/TRBV12-4|TRBJ2-1
CASSSGRLAGENEQFF
>TRBV6-5|TRBJ2-7
CASSLGTPRDEQYF
>TRBV12-3/TRBV12-4|TRBJ2-7
CASRLAGTDEQYF
>TRBV15|TRBJ2-7
CATTSGYEQYF
>TRBV5-4|TRBJ2-1
CASSYPAGTSGSRYNEQFF
>TRBV6-1|TRBJ1-2
CASRNPGGDYGYTF
>TRBV29-1|TRBJ2-7
CSPIGSGDFSYEQYF
>TRBV11-2|TRBJ1-1
CASSTAREMNTEAFF
>TRBV27|TRBJ2-7
CASSFGGSGTYEQYF
>TRBV27|TRBJ1-1
CASSYGGPTEAFF
>TRBV7-6|TRBJ2-1
CASSQGLAGHYMGNEQFF
>TRBV27|TRBJ2-2
CASSGASGTTTGELFF
>TRBV7-2|TRBJ2-7
CASSLYDSGSYEQYF
>TRBV19|TRBJ2-5
CASSFDRETQYF
>TRBV11-2|TRBJ2-3
CASSLTDTQYF
>TRBV7-9|TRBJ2-5
CASSLDPFQETQYF
>TRBV3-1|TRBJ1-1
CASSRGRRMADTEAFF
>TRBV7-9|TRBJ2-2
CASSHRGGGSKAGGSNTGELFF
>TRBV20-1|TRBJ2-7
CSAPAERESFYEQYF
>TRBV7-6|TRBJ2-2
CASSPGLAGTGELFF
>TRBV7-9|TRBJ2-5
CASSLSGEETQYF
>TRBV5-4|TRBJ1-2
CASSLAINYGYTF
>TRBV7-2|TRBJ2-1
CASSLVLPEQFF
>TRBV4-1|TRBJ1-1
CASSTPWGGTEAFF
>TRBV6-1|TRBJ2-7
CASSEAGTVSYEQYF
>TRBV3-1|TRBJ2-1
CASSQDPDYNNEQFF
>TRBV5-1|TRBJ1-2
CASRQGLYGYTF
>TRBV24-1|TRBJ2-7
CATSDSSYEQYF
>TRBV6-2/TRBV6-3|TRBJ1-2
CASSPRDRAANYGYTF
>TRBV5-4|TRBJ1-6
CASSLQLTGSGGSPLHF
>TRBV7-2|TRBJ2-1
CASSFRIEQFF
>TRBV10-1|TRBJ2-1
CASSDSNEQFF
>TRBV10-3|TRBJ1-5
CAIRDTGEEGQPQHF
>TRBV7-8|TRBJ2-1
CASSLLDYPGDEQFF
>TRBV18|TRBJ2-7
CASSPGTALGEQYF
>TRBV27|TRBJ2-5
CASSFTGETQYF
>TRBV7-8|TRBJ1-3
CASSLVLYEGRGNTIYF
>TRBV7-9|TRBJ2-7
CASSPGLAEPYEQYF
>TRBV7-2|TRBJ2-3
CASSFPDGTQYF
>TRBV5-6|TRBJ2-1
CASSPVRDYNEQFF
>TRBV7-6|TRBJ2-3
CASRAGLAGEYFTDTQYF
>TRBV21-1|TRBJ2-7
CASSNSWISYEQYF
>TRBV5-1|TRBJ2-2
CASSFVTNTGELFF
>TRBV6-5|TRBJ2-1
CASSYTAGGPSEQFF
>TRBV4-2|TRBJ1-6
CASSYRQGNSPLHF
>TRBV7-9|TRBJ2-1
CASSLGLREQFF
>TRBV4-1|TRBJ1-1
CASSTRTDTEAFF
>TRBV19|TRBJ1-5
CASSIGSSGADQPQHF
>TRBV7-2|TRBJ2-1
CASSPPAGNSYNEQFF
>TRBV4-1|TRBJ2-1
CASSQVAGGYNEQFF
>TRBV12-3/TRBV12-4|TRBJ1-5
CASSLGQFNQPQHF